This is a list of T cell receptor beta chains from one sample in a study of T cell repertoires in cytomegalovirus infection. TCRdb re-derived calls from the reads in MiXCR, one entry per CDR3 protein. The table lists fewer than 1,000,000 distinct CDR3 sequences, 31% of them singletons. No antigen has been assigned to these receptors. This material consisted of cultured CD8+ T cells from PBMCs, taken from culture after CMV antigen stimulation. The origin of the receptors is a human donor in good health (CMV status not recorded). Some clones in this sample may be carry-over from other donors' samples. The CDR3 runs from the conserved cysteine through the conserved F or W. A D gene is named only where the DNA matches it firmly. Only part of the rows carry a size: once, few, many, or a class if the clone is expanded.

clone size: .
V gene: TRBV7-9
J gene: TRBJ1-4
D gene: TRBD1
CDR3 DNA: TGTGCCAGCAGCGTCCTACAGGGGGTTGTTGAAAAACTGTTTTTT
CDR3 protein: CASSVLQGVVEKLFF

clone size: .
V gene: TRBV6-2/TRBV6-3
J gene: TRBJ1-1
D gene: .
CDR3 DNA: TGTGCCAGCACTACCCCGGGGTCGAACACTGAAGCTTTCTTT
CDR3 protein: CASTTPGSNTEAFF

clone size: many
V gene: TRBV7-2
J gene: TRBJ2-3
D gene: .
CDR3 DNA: TGTGCCAGCAGCTTCACCTACCTACTGGGGGACCGCACAGATACGCAGTATTTT
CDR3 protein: CASSFTYLLGDRTDTQYF

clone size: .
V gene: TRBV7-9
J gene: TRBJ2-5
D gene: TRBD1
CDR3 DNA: TGTGCCAGCACCTCTTTCTCCACAGGGGGGCTTGGAGAGACCCAGTACTTC
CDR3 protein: CASTSFSTGGLGETQYF

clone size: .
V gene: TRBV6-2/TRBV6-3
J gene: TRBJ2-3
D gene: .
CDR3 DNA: TGTGCCAGCAGACCACAGCTGGCTACGCAGTATTTT
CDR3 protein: CASRPQLATQYF

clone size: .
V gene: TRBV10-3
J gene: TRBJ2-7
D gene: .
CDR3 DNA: TGTGCCATCAAACGTGAGGACAGCTCCTACGAGCAGTACTTC
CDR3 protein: CAIKREDSSYEQYF

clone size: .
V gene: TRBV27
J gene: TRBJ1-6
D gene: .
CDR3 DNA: TGTGCCAGCAGTAAGGCAGATAATTCACCCCTCCACTTT
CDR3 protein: CASSKADNSPLHF

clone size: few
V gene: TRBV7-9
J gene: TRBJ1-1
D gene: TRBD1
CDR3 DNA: TGTGCCAGCAGCAATACAGGGGACGGGCGCACTGAAGCTTTCTTT
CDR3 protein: CASSNTGDGRTEAFF

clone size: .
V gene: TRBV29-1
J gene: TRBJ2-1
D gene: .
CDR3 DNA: TGCAGCGTTGATAAAGTGCCGGACAGTACAGGTTCCTACAATGAGCAGTTCTTC
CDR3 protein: CSVDKVPDSTGSYNEQFF

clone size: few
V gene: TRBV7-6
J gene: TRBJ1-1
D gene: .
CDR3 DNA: TGTGCCAGCAGCTCGTCCAATGTGAACACTGAAGCTTTCTTT
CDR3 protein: CASSSSNVNTEAFF

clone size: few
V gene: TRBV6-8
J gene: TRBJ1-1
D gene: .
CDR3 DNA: TGTGCCAGCAGACAGGGCGGTAACACTGAAGCTTTCTTT
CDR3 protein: CASRQGGNTEAFF

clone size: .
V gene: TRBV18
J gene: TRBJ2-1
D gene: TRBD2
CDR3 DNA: TGTGCCAGCTCACCACTCCGGACTAGCTACTACAATGAGCAGTTCTTC
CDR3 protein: CASSPLRTSYYNEQFF

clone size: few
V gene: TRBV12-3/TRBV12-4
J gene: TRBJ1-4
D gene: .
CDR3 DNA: TGTGCCAGCAGGGGCAGCGGGCTCCTACATTTT
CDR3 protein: CASRGSGLLHF

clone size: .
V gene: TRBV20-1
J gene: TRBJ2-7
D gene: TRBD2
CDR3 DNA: TGCAGTGCTAGAGATCGCGGGGGGGCCTACGAGCAGTACTTC
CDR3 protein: CSARDRGGAYEQYF

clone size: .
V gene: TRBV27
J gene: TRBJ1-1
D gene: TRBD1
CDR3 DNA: TGTGCCAGCAGCGCCCGACAGGGCCTAATGAACACTGAAGCTTTCTTT
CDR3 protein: CASSARQGLMNTEAFF

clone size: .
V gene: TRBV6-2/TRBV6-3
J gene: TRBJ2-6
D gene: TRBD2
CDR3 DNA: TGTGCCAGCAGTTACCTCGACAGCGGGATAACCTCTGGGGCCAACGTCCTGACTTTC
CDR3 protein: CASSYLDSGITSGANVLTF

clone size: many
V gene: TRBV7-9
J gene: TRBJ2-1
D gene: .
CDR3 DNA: TGTGCCAGCAGCCCGAGGTTGAATGAGCAGTTCTTC
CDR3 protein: CASSPRLNEQFF

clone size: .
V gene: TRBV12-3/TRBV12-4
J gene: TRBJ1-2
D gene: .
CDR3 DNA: TGTGCCAGCAGTTCACCGGGACGGCTTGCTAACTATGGCTACACCTTC
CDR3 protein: CASSSPGRLANYGYTF

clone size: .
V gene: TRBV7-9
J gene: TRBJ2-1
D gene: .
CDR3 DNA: TGTGCCAGCAGCTCCAACCCTCGGTATGAGCAGTTCTTC
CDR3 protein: CASSSNPRYEQFF

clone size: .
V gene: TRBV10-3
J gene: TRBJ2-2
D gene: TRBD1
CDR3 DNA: TGTGCCATCAGTGAACTAGGACAGGCCGGGGAGCTGTTTTTT
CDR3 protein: CAISELGQAGELFF

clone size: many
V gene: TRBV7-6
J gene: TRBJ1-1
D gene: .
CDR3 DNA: TGTGCCAGCAGCAAACAGGGCCTGGGGAACACTGAAGCTTTCTTT
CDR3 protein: CASSKQGLGNTEAFF

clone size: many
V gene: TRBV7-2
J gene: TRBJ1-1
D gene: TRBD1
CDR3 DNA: TGTGCCAGCAGCTCCCCCGTTCGACAGGGGGCGATTGTGAGCACTGAAGCTTTCTTT
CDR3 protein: CASSSPVRQGAIVSTEAFF

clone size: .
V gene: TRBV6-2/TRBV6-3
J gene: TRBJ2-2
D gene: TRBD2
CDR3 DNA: TGTGCCAGCAGTTATTCGGGACTAGACCGCACCGGGGAGCTGTTTTTT
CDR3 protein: CASSYSGLDRTGELFF

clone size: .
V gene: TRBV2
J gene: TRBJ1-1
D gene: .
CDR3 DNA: TGTGCCAGCACAGGGAGTGTCACTGAAGCTTTCTTT
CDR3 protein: CASTGSVTEAFF

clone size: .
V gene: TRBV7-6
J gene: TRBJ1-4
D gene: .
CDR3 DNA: TGTGCCAGCAGCTATGTGGATGAAAAACTGTTTTTT
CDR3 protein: CASSYVDEKLFF

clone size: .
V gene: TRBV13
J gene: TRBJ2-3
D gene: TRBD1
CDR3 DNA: TGTGCCAGCAGCTTTTGGGACAGGGGCTCGGATACGCAGTATTTT
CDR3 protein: CASSFWDRGSDTQYF

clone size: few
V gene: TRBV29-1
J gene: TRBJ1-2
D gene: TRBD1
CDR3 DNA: TGCAGCGTGGAAACAGGGGAGGACTATGGCTACACCTTC
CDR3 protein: CSVETGEDYGYTF

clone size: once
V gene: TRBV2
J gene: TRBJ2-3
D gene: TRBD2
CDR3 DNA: TGTGCCTCAGGGGGTCTAGCGGGGGTCCTGGCACAATATACGCAGTATTTT
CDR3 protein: CASGGLAGVLAQYTQYF

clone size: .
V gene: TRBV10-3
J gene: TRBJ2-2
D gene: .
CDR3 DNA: TGTGCCATCAGTGATTGGGCGGAAGGGAACACCGGGGAGCTGTTTTTT
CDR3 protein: CAISDWAEGNTGELFF

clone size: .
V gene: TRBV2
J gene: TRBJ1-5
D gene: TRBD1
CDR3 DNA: TGTGCCAGCAGCGGGACAGGGGCTCGCCAGCCCCAGCATTTT
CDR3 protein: CASSGTGARQPQHF

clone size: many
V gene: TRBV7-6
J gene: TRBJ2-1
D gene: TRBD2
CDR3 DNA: TGTGCCAGCAGCTTAGCGGGACGACTAGCGGGGGTTCCCTACAATGAGCAGTTCTTC
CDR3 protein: CASSLAGRLAGVPYNEQFF

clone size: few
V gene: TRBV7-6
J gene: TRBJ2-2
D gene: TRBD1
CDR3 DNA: TGTGCCAGCAGCTCCGGACAGGGGGCTATCGGGGAGCTGTTTTTT
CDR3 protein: CASSSGQGAIGELFF

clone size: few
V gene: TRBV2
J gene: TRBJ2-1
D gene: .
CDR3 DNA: TGTGCCAGCAGTGACCAGGGGAACAATGAGCAGTTCTTC
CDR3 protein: CASSDQGNNEQFF

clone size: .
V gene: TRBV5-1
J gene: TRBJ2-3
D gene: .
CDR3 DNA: TGCGCCAGCAGCTTTGCGCAAGAAAACACAGATACGCAGTATTTT
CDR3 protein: CASSFAQENTDTQYF

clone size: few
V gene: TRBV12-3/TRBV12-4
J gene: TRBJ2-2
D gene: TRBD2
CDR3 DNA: TGTGCCACCCGGACGAGCGGGGGGGCCGGGGAGCTGTTTTTT
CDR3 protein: CATRTSGGAGELFF

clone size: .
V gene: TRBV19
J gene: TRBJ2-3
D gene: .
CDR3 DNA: TGTGCCAGTAGTATTGTTTCAGTCTCGTTCACAGATACGCAGTATTTT
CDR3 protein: CASSIVSVSFTDTQYF

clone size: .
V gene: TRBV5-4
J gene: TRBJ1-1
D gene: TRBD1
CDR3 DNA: TGTGCCAGCGGCGACAGGGGAAGGGGAACTGAAGCTTTCTTT
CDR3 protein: CASGDRGRGTEAFF

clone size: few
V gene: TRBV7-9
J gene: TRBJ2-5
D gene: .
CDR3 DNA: TGTGCCAGCAGCTCCCCTTCTCAGCAGGGGGAGACCCAGTACTTC
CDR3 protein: CASSSPSQQGETQYF

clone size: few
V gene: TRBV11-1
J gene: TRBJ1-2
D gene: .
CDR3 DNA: TGTGCCAGCAGAGGAAGTGTCCGGGCAGGGGAGCTTAACTATGGCTACACCTTC
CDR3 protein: CASRGSVRAGELNYGYTF

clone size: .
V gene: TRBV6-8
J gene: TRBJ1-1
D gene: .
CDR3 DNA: TGTGCCAGCAGTTACTCAATTGCGGGGGAGGCTGAAGCTTTCTTT
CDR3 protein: CASSYSIAGEAEAFF

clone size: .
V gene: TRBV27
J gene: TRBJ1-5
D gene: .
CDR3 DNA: TGTGCCAGCAGTCGAGGAGGGGTACAGCCCCAGCATTTT
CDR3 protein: CASSRGGVQPQHF

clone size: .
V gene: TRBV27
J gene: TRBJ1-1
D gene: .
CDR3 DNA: TGTGCCAGCAGTTTCCACGGGGGGCTATCGAACACTGAAGCTTTCTTT
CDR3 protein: CASSFHGGLSNTEAFF

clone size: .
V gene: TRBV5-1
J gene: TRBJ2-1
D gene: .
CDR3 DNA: TGCGCCAGCAGCTTGTTGGGTATAGAGGATGAGCAGTTCTTC
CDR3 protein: CASSLLGIEDEQFF

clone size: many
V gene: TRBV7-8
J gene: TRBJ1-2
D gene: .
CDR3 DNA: TGTGCCAGCAGCTTGGGTAGGGACTATGGCTACACCTTC
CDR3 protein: CASSLGRDYGYTF

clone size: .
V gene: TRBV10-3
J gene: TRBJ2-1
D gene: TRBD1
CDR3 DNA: TGTGCCATCAGTACCGGGACAGTCGACAATGAGCAGTTCTTC
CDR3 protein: CAISTGTVDNEQFF

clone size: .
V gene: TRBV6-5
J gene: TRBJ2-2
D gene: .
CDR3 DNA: TGTGCCAGCAGTACACAGGCCGGGGAGCTGTTTTTT
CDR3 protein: CASSTQAGELFF

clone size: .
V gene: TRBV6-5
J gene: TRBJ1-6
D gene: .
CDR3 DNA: TGTGCCAGCAGTTACTGGGACGGACATAATTCACCCCTCCACTTT
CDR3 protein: CASSYWDGHNSPLHF

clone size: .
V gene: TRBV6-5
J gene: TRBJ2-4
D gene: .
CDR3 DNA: TGTGCCAGCAGTTACAGGGGGGATCAGTACTTC
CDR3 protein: CASSYRGDQYF

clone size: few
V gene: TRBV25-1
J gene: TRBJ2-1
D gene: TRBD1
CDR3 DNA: TGTGCCAGCAGTGAATCATCAGGGGGACGGCAGTTCTTC
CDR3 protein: CASSESSGGRQFF

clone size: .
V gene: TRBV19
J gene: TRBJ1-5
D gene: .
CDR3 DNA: TGTGCCAGTAGTATATATCACAATCAGCCCCAGCATTTT
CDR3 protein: CASSIYHNQPQHF

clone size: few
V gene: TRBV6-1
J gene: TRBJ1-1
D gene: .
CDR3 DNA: TGTGCCAGCAGTGAAGCGGCTTGGGCAGGGGACCACACTGAAGCTTTCTTT
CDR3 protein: CASSEAAWAGDHTEAFF

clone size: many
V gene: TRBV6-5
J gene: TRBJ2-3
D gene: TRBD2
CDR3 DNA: TGTGCCAGCAGTTACACCACGACTAGCGGGGGGACCACAGATACGCAGTATTTT
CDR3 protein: CASSYTTTSGGTTDTQYF

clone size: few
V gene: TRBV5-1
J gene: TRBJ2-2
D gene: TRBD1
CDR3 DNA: TGCGCCAGCAGCACCGGGACAGATTACACCGGGGAGCTGTTTTTT
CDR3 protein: CASSTGTDYTGELFF

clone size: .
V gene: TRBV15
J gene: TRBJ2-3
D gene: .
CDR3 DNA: TGTGCCACCAGCACTCAACACAGGGGAGGTACAGATACGCAGTATTTT
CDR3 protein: CATSTQHRGGTDTQYF

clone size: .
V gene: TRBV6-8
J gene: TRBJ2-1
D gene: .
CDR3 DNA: TGTGCCAGCAGTTCCGGCCCCGGGACAGAGCAGTTCTTC
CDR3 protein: CASSSGPGTEQFF

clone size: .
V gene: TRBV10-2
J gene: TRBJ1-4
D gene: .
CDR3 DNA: TGCGCCAGCAGGAGTGGACCAAATGAAAAACTGTTTTTT
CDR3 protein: CASRSGPNEKLFF